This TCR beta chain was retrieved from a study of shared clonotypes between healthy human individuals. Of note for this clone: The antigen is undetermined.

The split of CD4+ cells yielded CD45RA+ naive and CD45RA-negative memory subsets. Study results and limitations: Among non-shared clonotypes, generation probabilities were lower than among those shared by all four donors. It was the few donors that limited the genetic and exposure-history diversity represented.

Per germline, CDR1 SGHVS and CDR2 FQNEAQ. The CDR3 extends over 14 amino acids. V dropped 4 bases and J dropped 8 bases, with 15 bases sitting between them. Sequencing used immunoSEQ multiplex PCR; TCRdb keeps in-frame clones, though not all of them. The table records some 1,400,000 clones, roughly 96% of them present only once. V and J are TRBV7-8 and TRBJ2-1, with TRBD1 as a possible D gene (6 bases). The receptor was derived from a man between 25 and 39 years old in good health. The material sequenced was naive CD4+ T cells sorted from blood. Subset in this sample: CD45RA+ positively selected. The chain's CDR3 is CASSSTGRYDEQFF. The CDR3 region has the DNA TGTGCCAGCAGCTCGACAGGACGATACGATGAGCAGTTCTTC.